This TCR beta chain was identified during a study of cytomegalovirus exposure and HLA in healthy donors. Study-wide findings and caveats: Per a prior analysis, the majority of TCR beta V segments were productive roughly 90% or roughly 30% of the time.

Turning to this clone: Its target is not known.

All the people who gave samples were healthy bone marrow donors. At the time of sampling, donors were nominally healthy, though unrecorded immune exposures were likely. This donor has no recorded CMV serostatus. The primer mix had 60 Vbeta and 13 Jbeta primers. Assay used: immunoSEQ multiplex PCR; TCRdb lists only in-frame clones, some missing. The sample shows 130,000 to 150,000 clones, 73% of them seen only once. The source is a human donor in good health. Sequenced: PBMCs.

The chain's CDR3 is CARGPGQGQETQYF. The DNA of the CDR3 is TGTGCCAGAGGACCGGGACAGGGACAGGAGACCCAGTACTTC. V and J are TRBV6-4 and TRBJ2-5, with 9 bases fitting TRBD1. This CDR3 spans 14 amino acids. Germline CDR1 MRHNA, CDR2 SNTAGT. Trimming cost V 9 bases and J 5 bases; bases outside gene matches: 10.